Below are 17 T cell receptor beta chains sequenced from a single sample in a study of control samples from healthy donors and cancer patients. Profiling relied on immunoSEQ multiplex PCR, and the TCRdb table lists in-frame clones only, not all of them. The sample has over 10,000 clones, roughly three quarters seen once. The sample consisted of formalin-fixed, paraffin-embedded tissue. These receptors were collected from a male donor with melanoma.

The CDR3 protein is CASSQGKRATTQYF. In DNA form, the CDR3 reads TGCGCCAGCAGCCAAGGCAAGCGTGCCACTACGCAGTATTTT. The chain joins TRBV4-1 to TRBJ2-3; unclear D gene. The CDR3 totals 14 residues. Per the germline V gene, CDR1 is MGHRA and CDR2 is YSYEKL. The V end was cut by 1 base, the J end by 8 bases, with 13 bases between.

This chain joins TRBV7-3 and TRBJ1-6; D remains ambiguous. The CDR3 has 13 amino acids. Germline loops: CDR1 SGHTA, CDR2 FQGTGA. V lost 6 bases, J lost 7 bases, and 10 bases lay in between. Written as DNA, the CDR3 is TGTGCCAGCAGAGGTGGGGTCAATTCACCCCTCCACTTT. Protein product: CASRGGVNSPLHF.

The V call is TRBV19, the J call TRBJ2-7, with a possible D match to TRBD1 (5 bases). Germline lookup yields CDR1 LNHDA and CDR2 SQIVND (reference sequence). Trimming cost V 4 bases and J 4 bases, with 17 bases left between them. The length of the CDR3 is 15 residues. The CDR3 DNA is TGTGCCAGTAGTAGCCCCGGGCAGGGCCTTTACGAGCAGTACTTC. Residues: CASSSPGQGLYEQYF.

The gene calls are TRBV19 and TRBJ1-2; the D gene is possibly TRBD1 (5 bases). The CDR3 contains 13 residues. CDR1 LNHDA and CDR2 SQIVND come from the germline V gene (reference sequence). V dropped 1 base and J dropped 9 bases, with 12 bases sitting between them. CDR3 in amino acids: CASSIGGLQSYTF. CDR3 DNA: TGTGCCAGTAGTATAGGGGGACTACAAAGCTACACCTTC.

The J gene is TRBJ1-1, the V gene TRBV7-3, with unresolved D. CDR1 is SGHTA and CDR2 is FQGTGA in the germline V gene. The CDR3 spans 13 residues. V lost 2 bases, J lost 6 bases, and 10 bases lay in between. The CDR3 DNA is TGTGCCAGCAGCTTATACGGGTATGCTGAAGCTTTCTTT. Translation: CASSLYGYAEAFF.

This clone appeared a single time. V usage is TRBV7-8 and J usage is TRBJ1-1, with D unclear. The CDR3 is 11 amino acids. The V end lost 5 bases, the J end lost 3 bases, and 4 bases lay between the germline ends. In germline, CDR1 is SGHVS, CDR2 FQNEAQ. The CDR3: CASSPYTEAFF. The CDR3 nucleotides are TGTGCCAGCAGCCCCTACACTGAAGCTTTCTTT. Drawing the rest from reference TRBV7-8 and TRBJ1-1, the complete variable domain is GAGVSQSPRYKVAKRGQDVALRCDPISGHVSLFWYQQALGQGPEFLTYFQNEAQLDKSGLPSDRFFAERPEGSVSTLKIQRTQQEDSAVYLCASSPYTEAFFGQGTRLTVV.

V is TRBV7-9 and J is TRBJ2-7; 10 bases line up with TRBD1. With V trimmed by 6 bases and J by 6 bases, 11 bases remained unmatched. Per the germline V gene, CDR1 is SEHNR and CDR2 is FQNEAQ (reference sequence). The CDR3 length is 15 residues. The CDR3 reads CASRRSDRGVCEQYF. CDR3 sequence (DNA): TGTGCCAGCAGACGATCGGACAGGGGGGTTTGCGAGCAGTACTTC.

CDR3 in DNA: TGTGCCAGCAGCTTATCGGGGGGCCGCGATACGCAGTATTTT. It encodes CASSLSGGRDTQYF. The chain uses TRBV7-3 and TRBJ2-3; possible D gene TRBD2, 7 bases. V lost 2 bases and J 6 bases, leaving 12 bases between the germline ends. The CDR3 runs 14 residues. Germline V lookup: CDR1 SGHTA, CDR2 FQGTGA.

V usage is TRBV11-1 and J usage is TRBJ2-3, with TRBD2 matching 7 bases. Germline V gene lookup returns CDR1 SGHAT and CDR2 FQDESV (reference sequence). The junction had 4 bases not matched to a gene; V was cut back by 7 bases and J by 3 bases. CDR3 length: 13 residues. CDR3 sequence reads: CASMSGETDTQYF. The CDR3 DNA sequence: TGTGCCAGCATGAGCGGGGAAACAGATACGCAGTATTTT. Variable domain in full (rest from reference TRBV11-1 and TRBJ2-3): EAEVAQSPRYKITEKSQAVAFWCDPISGHATLYWYRQILGQGPELLVQFQDESVVDDSQLPKDRFSAERLKGVDSTLKIQPAELGDSAMYLCASMSGETDTQYFGPGTRLTVL.

This clone is a singleton in its sample. V is TRBV4-3 and J is TRBJ1-6, with D tentatively TRBD1 (5 bases). The germline V gene encodes CDR1 LGHNA and CDR2 YSLEER. The CDR3 has 17 residues. V gave up 5 bases and J gave up 0 bases, with 14 bases separating them. CDR3 bases: TGCGCCAGCAGCTCGAGCGGGGGGAGCTCCTATAATTCACCCCTCCACTTT. Amino acids: CASSSSGGSSYNSPLHF.

The rearrangement joins TRBV7-3 to TRBJ1-2; 8 bases map to TRBD1. J lost 5 bases, V lost 5 bases, and 13 bases had no gene match. From germline, CDR1 is SGHTA and CDR2 FQGTGA. The CDR3 contains 16 residues. In DNA form, the CDR3 reads TGTGCCAGCAGCCCCAGCGGGGGGACAGGCGATTATGGCTACACCTTC. Translating gives CASSPSGGTGDYGYTF.

Points on this clone: The junction departs from germline at one end; a sequencing error may be responsible. This chain joins TRBV7-9 and TRBJ1-5, with D unresolved. Looked up from germline, CDR1 is SEHNR and CDR2 is FQNEAQ (reference sequence). This CDR3 has 14 amino acids. This CDR3 is CASSLGAGNQPQHF. For the CDR3, the DNA is TGTGCCAGCAGCTTAGGGGCCGGAAATCAGCCTCAGCATTTT.

This sequence joins TRBV6-2 or TRBV6-3 and TRBJ2-1; D not certain. Looked up from germline, CDR1 is MNHEY and CDR2 is SVGEGT. V was clipped by 4 bases and J by 4 bases, with 11 bases between them. The length of the CDR3 is 14 residues. CDR3 sequence reads: CASSSRVFYNEQFF. In DNA, the CDR3 is TGTGCCAGCAGTTCCCGGGTCTTTTACAATGAGCAGTTCTTC.

CDR3 sequence (DNA): TGTGCCAGCAGCCGCGGGACTTCGTTAGGAAACACCATATATTTT. This codes for CASSRGTSLGNTIYF. The chain carries TRBV3-1 (or the pseudogene TRBV3-2) and TRBJ1-3; a weak D match, TRBD1 (5 bases). The CDR3 has 15 amino acids. Germline CDR1 and CDR2: LGHDT and YNNKEL (reference sequence). V dropped 4 bases and J dropped 4 bases, with 14 bases sitting between them.

V and J are TRBV11-2 and TRBJ2-1, with TRBD1 identical over 7 bases. The germline CDR1 and CDR2 sequences are SGHAT and FQNNGV. V lost 5 bases, J lost 4 bases, and 17 bases stayed unmatched. The CDR3 sequence is 18 residues long. CDR3 residues: CASSRDRVGSGTYNEQFF. CDR3 DNA sequence: TGTGCCAGCAGCCGAGACAGGGTCGGGTCTGGTACGTACAATGAGCAGTTCTTC.

V is TRBV4-2 and J is TRBJ2-3; no definite D call. CDR1 and CDR2 (germline): LGHNA, YNFKEQ. V gave up 4 bases and J gave up 2 bases, with 16 bases separating them. This CDR3 has 16 amino acids. The CDR3 DNA reads as TGTGCCAGCAGCCCCGTCCGAATCGGAACCACAGATACGCAGTATTTT. Translated: CASSPVRIGTTDTQYF.

V and J are TRBV7-2 and TRBJ2-3; TRBD2 is a possible D gene (5 bases). The CDR3 has 14 amino acids. The germline V gene encodes CDR1 SGHTA and CDR2 FQGNSA. Trimming shortened V by 1 base and J by 4 bases, and 9 bases separated the two germline ends. The CDR3 protein is CASSLVRVADTQYF. The CDR3 nucleotides read TGTGCCAGCAGCTTAGTGCGGGTCGCAGATACGCAGTATTTT. The full variable domain, rest sourced from reference TRBV7-2 and TRBJ2-3, is GAGVSQSPSNKVTEKGKDVELRCDPISGHTALYWYRQSLGQGLEFLIYFQGNSAPDKSGLPSDRFSAERTGGSVSTLTIQRTQQEDSAVYLCASSLVRVADTQYFGPGTRLTVL.